The clone carrying this T cell receptor beta chain was detected ten times or more. What it binds is not known. This CDR3 comprises 16 residues. CDR1 and CDR2 from the germline V gene are LNHNV and YYDKDF (reference sequence). Trimming removed 4 bases from V and 0 bases from J, with 10 bases in between. One entry per CDR3 protein results from TCRdb running MiXCR on the 5' RACE reads. This repertoire shows some 590,000 distinct CDR3 sequences, nearly 10% found once; its top ten account for around 3%. These data belong to a study of identical twins. Whole-study results and caveats: The models systematically underestimated how much out-of-frame TCR alpha was shared in monozygotic twins. Conclusions rested on cross-sectional statistics rather than following the same donors. For out-of-frame beta sequences, excess twin sharing was weaker.

These records were also assigned to another study, of yellow fever vaccine responses in identical twins.

Specimen: PBMCs. The sequence was obtained from a woman aged 18-30 years in good health. The J gene is TRBJ2-6, the V gene TRBV15; D ambiguous. CDR3 DNA: TGTGCCACCAGCACCCGGCGTGGCTCTGGGGCCAACGTCCTGACTTTC. Protein sequence: CATSTRRGSGANVLTF. Based on the CDR3 plus reference TRBV15 and TRBJ2-6, the full variable domain is DAMVIQNPRYQVTQFGKPVTLSCSQTLNHNVMYWYQQKSSQAPKLLFHYYDKDFNNEADTPDNFQSRRPNTSFCFLDIRSPGLGDTAMYLCATSTRRGSGANVLTFGAGSRLTVL.